This TCR beta chain originates from a study of technical replicates of blood from a handful of donors. CDR1 and CDR2 from the germline V gene are SGHTA and FQGNSA. Trimming cost V 1 base and J 9 bases, with 13 bases left between them. There are 14 residues in the CDR3. Using immunoSEQ multiplex PCR, the repertoire was profiled, and TCRdb retains in-frame clones only, with some absent. The data hold about 80,000 clones, with around 96% observed a single time. The TCR was taken from a human donor in good health. The chain links TRBV7-2 to TRBJ2-4; TRBD1 is a possible D gene (6 bases). Sequenced input: T cells isolated from PBMCs. The chain's CDR3 is CASSLDRESAIQYF. CDR3 nucleotide sequence: TGTGCCAGCAGCTTAGACAGGGAGAGTGCCATTCAGTACTTC. Combining the CDR3 with reference TRBV7-2 and TRBJ2-4 gives the whole variable domain GAGVSQSPSNKVTEKGKDVELRCDPISGHTALYWYRQSLGQGLEFLIYFQGNSAPDKSGLPSDRFSAERTGGSVSTLTIQRTQQEDSAVYLCASSLDRESAIQYFGAGTRLSVL.